This TCR beta chain was sequenced during a study of blood T cell repertoires in COVID-19. Background on the study: The United States, Italy and Spain provided the acute and convalescent COVID-19 samples. PBMCs, B-cell-depleted T cells, or T cells were the source of the cDNA or gDNA that made up the material.

The CDR3 contains 14 residues. The germline gives CDR1 SNHLY, CDR2 FYNNEI. Trimming cost V 1 base and J 9 bases, with 13 bases left between them. In the original workflow: Estimation of nucleated cell counts relied on the amplification of reference gene primers. Profiling relied on immunoSEQ multiplex PCR, and the TCRdb table lists in-frame clones only, not all of them. That table furnishes V, J and clone size, whereas the DNA furnished D and trimming. The table includes roughly 110,000 clones, about nine tenths detected once. This receptor was identified in a man aged 35 to 55 with acute or convalescent COVID-19. Sequencing was done on a sample of peripheral blood. The chain employs TRBV2 and TRBJ2-1, with D tentatively TRBD2 (6 bases). CDR3 region: CASSEEYTGVEQFF. The CDR3 DNA sequence: TGTGCCAGCAGTGAAGAATACACGGGGGTTGAGCAGTTCTTC.